This note documents a single T cell receptor (beta chain) sequence. Its antigen is unknown. As defined, naive CD8 cells were CD45RO-negative and positively selected for CCR7, with terminally differentiated effector memory CD45RA+ cells excluded. The data originate from a study of shared clonotypes between healthy human individuals. Study-wide background: Researchers drew samples from two women and a few men aged 18 to 49. Broader study findings: Among the subsets, naive ones generally showed larger estimated richness than memory ones. Sharing of clonotypes among donors was expected to vary with sequencing depth.

Several immunoSEQ 96-well plates shared each subset's DNA, each plate a replicate. Sequenced by immunoSEQ multiplex PCR; TCRdb stores in-frame clones only, minus some. The sample has 1.5 million to 2.5 million clones; about 95% are singletons. Trimming pared 7 bases from V and 2 bases from J, leaving 11 bases between. Germline lookup yields CDR1 MGHRA and CDR2 YSYEKL. The CDR3 length is 13 residues. The sequencing sample was made of naive CD8+ T cells sorted from blood. The V call is TRBV4-1, the J call TRBJ2-5; the D gene could be TRBD1 or TRBD2 (7 bases each). This clonotype was sampled from a man aged 18 to 35 in good health. This CDR3 reads CASTGGQQETQYF. In DNA form, the CDR3 reads TGCGCCAGCACGGGGGGACAGCAAGAGACCCAGTACTTC.